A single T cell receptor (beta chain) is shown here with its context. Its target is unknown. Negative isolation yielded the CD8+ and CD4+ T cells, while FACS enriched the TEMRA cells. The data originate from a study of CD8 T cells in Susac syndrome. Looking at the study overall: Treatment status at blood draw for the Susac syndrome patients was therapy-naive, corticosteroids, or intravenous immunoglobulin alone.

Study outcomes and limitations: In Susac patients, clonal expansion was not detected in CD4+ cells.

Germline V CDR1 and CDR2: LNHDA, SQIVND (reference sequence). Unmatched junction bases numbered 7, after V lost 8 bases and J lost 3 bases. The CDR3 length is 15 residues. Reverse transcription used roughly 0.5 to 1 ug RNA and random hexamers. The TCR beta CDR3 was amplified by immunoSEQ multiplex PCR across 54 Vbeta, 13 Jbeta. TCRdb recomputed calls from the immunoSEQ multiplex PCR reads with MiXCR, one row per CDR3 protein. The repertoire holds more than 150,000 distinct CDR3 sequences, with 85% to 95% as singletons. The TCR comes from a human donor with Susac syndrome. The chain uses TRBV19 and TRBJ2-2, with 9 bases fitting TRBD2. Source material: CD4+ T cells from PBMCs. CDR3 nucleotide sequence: TGTGCCAGTCGTGGACTAGCGCTCGACACCGGGGAGCTGTTTTTT. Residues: CASRGLALDTGELFF.